The sequence of this T cell receptor beta chain was determined in a study of T-cell reconstitution after alpha-beta-depleted transplantation in children. CDR1 and CDR2 (germline): GTSNPN, SVGIG (reference sequence). Trimming at V came to 8 bases and at J to 3 bases, leaving 2 bases not matched to a gene. The CDR3 has 12 residues. Unique molecular identifiers featured in how the TCRbeta library was prepared. TCRdb reprocessed the PCR reads via MiXCR and lists one record per CDR3 protein. The profile shows 440,000 or so distinct CDR3 sequences, under 13% of them singletons. The chain recombines TRBV30 with TRBJ2-7; 12 bases line up with TRBD2. The sequence came from a human donor who donated a stem cell graft to a child with acute myeloid leukemia. The material was PBMCs from the stem cell graft donor, obtained from the stem cell graft. DNA for the CDR3: TGTGCCGGGACTAGCGGGTTCTACGAGCAGTACTTC. It translates to CAGTSGFYEQYF.